Sequencing of this TCR beta chain was carried out in a study of tumor-infiltrating lymphocytes in primary liver carcinoma (dated by TCRdb to the late 2010s). For the study in its entirety: Surgical resection was performed in China between November 2015 and early 2016 on several patients with histopathologically diagnosed primary liver carcinoma. The five patients, three men and two women aged 30 to 69 years, had hepatocellular carcinoma (four) or combined HCC and intrahepatic cholangiocarcinoma (one). The five patients had tumors of stage T1-T3 N0M0, with maximum diameters ranging from 4.2 to 10 cm. Roughly 3.5 to 7.5 million productive TCRbeta reads were obtained per sample, and no significant difference in read depth was found between tissue types. The study combined TCRbeta repertoire sequencing, expression microarrays and whole-exome sequencing across five regions of each liver tumor, with adjacent normal tissue and blood. TCRbeta repertoire sequencing covered some 35 specimens from 5 patients: approximately 25 tumor regions, 5 adjacent noncancerous liver tissues and 5 peripheral blood samples. Technical replicate repertoires showed high reproducibility, with mean shared-clone rates about 0.88 and correlation coefficients above 0.95. What the study reported, not specific to this receptor: A significantly larger repertoire fraction was made up by the top 250 clones in tumors than in blood (p = 0.039). Because sequencing covered only the TCR beta chain and unpaired alpha chains were not captured, true repertoire diversity is likely underestimated. The study included only a handful of patients, and the authors note findings should be validated in a larger study. Repertoire overlap was found to be higher between tumor regions (mean roughly 35%) than between tumor-adjacent (approximately 17%) or tumor-blood (around 14%) pairs, consistent with antigen-driven expansion. Since the samples were bulk and unsorted, there was no way to compare CD4+ and CD8+ T cell repertoires.

Ten or more counts support this clonotype. Its antigen remains undetermined. No much larger clone exists at a distance of one base, and base qualities are not known. Starting from approximately 0.5 ug total RNA, TCRbeta-specific cDNA was produced by reverse transcription with a constant-region primer and ProtoScript II reverse transcriptase. Construction of the TCRbeta libraries relied on three nested rounds of multiplex PCR, following a slightly modified ARM-PCR procedure. Multiplex TRBV1-TRBV30 forward primers and a Cbeta reverse primer were used in the first two PCR rounds, each of which was run for approximately 10 cycles. Sample barcodes and Illumina adapters were attached in a final 25-cycle PCR using Deep VentR polymerase. Before sequencing, amplicons of 200-500 bp were purified from gel using a QIAquick gel extraction kit. An Illumina HiSeq 2500 was used to sequence the TCRbeta amplicons, generating 250-bp paired-end reads. The study's own analysis went as follows. To recover full CDR3 sequences, reads were quality-trimmed using Trimmomatic v0.33 and paired reads were then merged using FLASH v1.2.11. V, D and J germline segments were assigned to the rearranged TCRbeta sequences using MiGEC v1.2.1b. Clonotype statistics and Shannon-Wiener diversity indices were calculated with VDJtools v1.0.0. Except for diversity analysis, only each sample's 250 most abundant clonotypes were used in subsequent analyses to reduce sampling bias. The raw public data were reprocessed by TCRdb itself: fastp quality trimming at Q25, MiXCR clonotype calling, in-frame beta chains only. Every CDR3 protein is listed once, alongside the most common genes and DNA of its rows. V and J calls and clone size were set by TCRdb, not the authors. This sample holds about 180,000 distinct CDR3 sequences; 50% to 75% were observed only once. About 72% of the sample goes to the ten largest clones.

The germline V gene encodes CDR1 SGHKS and CDR2 YYEKEE (reference sequence). Between the V and J ends, shortened by 1 base and 2 bases respectively, the junction contains 15 bases. From cysteine to phenylalanine, the CDR3 is 16 amino acids long. Of the read, only the CDR3 DNA is kept; its 48 bases are in frame from base 1. RNA from unsorted whole blood was extracted with TRIzol reagent, and germline DNA was obtained with the DNeasy Blood & Tissue kit. At the time of sampling, the patients had chronic HBV infection and had not received any treatment. Approximately 4.1 milliliters of peripheral blood were collected into K2EDTA tubes before surgery.

Here the chain combines TRBV5-5 and TRBJ2-5; the D gene is possibly TRBD1 or TRBD2, with 6 bases matching each. The clonotype comes from a man aged 35-49 years with primary liver carcinoma and hepatitis B virus infection. Sequencing was performed on peripheral blood. The DNA sequence is as follows: TGTGCCAGCAGCTTGCGGCGCCAGGGGAGGCAAGAGACCCAGTACTTC. Its amino acids are CASSLRRQGRQETQYF.